This TCR beta chain appears in the sequencing data of a study of lung T cells in sarcoidosis with Löfgren's syndrome. Study overall: Löfgren's syndrome patients were the main repertoire analysis focus.

The study, taken as a whole, reports: These T cells possibly recognize a putative, unidentified sarcoidosis-associated antigen.

This clonotype showed up many times. Antigen: not known. TCRdb analysed the reads with MiXCR anew, one entry per CDR3 protein. Among just under 20,000 distinct CDR3 sequences listed, less than 25% were seen once. The TCR originated in a human donor with sarcoidosis (Löfgren's syndrome or another form), or a control subject (not recorded which). The sample comprised CD4+ T cells from PBMCs.

The chain's CDR3 is CASSRGQGANHLNTGELFF. In DNA, the CDR3 is TGTGCCAGCAGCCGTGGACAGGGGGCCAACCATTTGAACACCGGGGAGCTGTTTTTT. This chain joins TRBV7-9 and TRBJ2-2, with 11 bases lining up with TRBD1. This CDR3 region has 19 residues. V gave up 5 bases and J gave up 1 base; unmatched junction bases: 12. Germline V lookup: CDR1 SEHNR, CDR2 FQNEAQ (reference sequence).